Listed below are T cell receptor beta chains from one sample, sequenced in a study of blood T cell repertoires in COVID-19. TCRdb keeps only in-frame clones here, not all; method: immunoSEQ multiplex PCR. The data show around 500,000 clones, with 70% to 90% seen just once and approximately 2.9% held by the top ten. Sequencing was performed on peripheral blood. These receptors all stem from a human donor in a cohort sampled during active COVID-19. Each CDR3 is given with its conserved first and last residue. A D gene is named only where the DNA matches it firmly. The size entry is marked missing in some rows and otherwise reads once, few, many or a size class.

J gene	clone size	D gene	V gene	CDR3 DNA	CDR3 protein
TRBJ2-4	NA	NA	TRBV15	TGTGCCACCAGCAGAGTTGGAGGGGAGAAAAACATTCAGTACTTC	CATSRVGGEKNIQYF
TRBJ2-1	NA	TRBD2	TRBV6-5	TGTGCCAGCAGTTCCGTTGGGAGGGCCAAATCCGATGAGCAGTTCTTC	CASSSVGRAKSDEQFF
TRBJ2-5	NA	TRBD1	TRBV7-3	TGTGCCAGCAGCCTACAGGGGGGATACCTTCAAGAGACCCAGTACTTC	CASSLQGGYLQETQYF
TRBJ1-5	NA	TRBD1	TRBV6-5	TGTGCCAGCCCGGACAGGGCGGATCAGCCCCAGCATTTT	CASPDRADQPQHF
TRBJ1-2	NA	TRBD1	TRBV28	TGTGCCAGCCGGATAGGGGGCTCCGACTATGGCTACACCTTC	CASRIGGSDYGYTF
TRBJ1-2	NA	NA	TRBV29-1	TGCAGCGTTTTAGGGGATAAGGATCTCCCGGGTCTGGGCTACACCTTC	CSVLGDKDLPGLGYTF
TRBJ2-1	NA	TRBD1	TRBV27	TGTGCCAGCAGTTTCCAACCTACGGGACAGGGACGAAATGAGCAGTTCTTC	CASSFQPTGQGRNEQFF
TRBJ1-6	NA	TRBD1	TRBV5-4	TGTGCCAGCAGCTTGGGACAGGGTAATTCACCCCTCCACTTT	CASSLGQGNSPLHF
TRBJ2-3	NA	NA	TRBV3-1/TRBV3-2	TGTGCCAGCAGCCCACGATACAGGGAAGATACGCAGTATTTT	CASSPRYREDTQYF
TRBJ1-1	NA	NA	TRBV6-2/TRBV6-3	TGTGCCAGCAGTTACGGCGGGGTGGGAGACACTGAAGCTTTCTTT	CASSYGGVGDTEAFF
TRBJ2-1	NA	NA	TRBV7-2	TGTGCCAGCAGCTCCAAGCGGGCCTCCTACAATGAGCAGTTCTTC	CASSSKRASYNEQFF
TRBJ1-5	once	NA	TRBV29-1	TGCAGCGTTGTGGACAGTGTCAATCAGCCCCAGCATTTT	CSVVDSVNQPQHF
TRBJ1-2	NA	NA	TRBV5-6	TGTGCCAGCAGCTTCGATACAGACCGTAGTGGCTACACCTTC	CASSFDTDRSGYTF
TRBJ2-5	NA	TRBD2	TRBV5-4	TGTGCCAGCAGCCCTAGCGGGAGGGCCACAGAGACCCAGTACTTC	CASSPSGRATETQYF
TRBJ2-1	NA	TRBD2	TRBV4-2	TGTGCCAGCAGCCTACCTGGCGATAGCGGGATTAAGCAGTTCTTC	CASSLPGDSGIKQFF
TRBJ1-5	NA	TRBD1	TRBV7-9	TGTGCCAGCAGCTTAGCAGGGACAGGGTCGGATCAGCCCCAGCATTTT	CASSLAGTGSDQPQHF
TRBJ2-7	NA	NA	TRBV3-1/TRBV3-2	TGTGCCAGCAGCCAAGAAGCGCACGAGCAGTACTTC	CASSQEAHEQYF
TRBJ2-7	NA	NA	TRBV5-4	TGTGCCAGCAGCTTGTTTGGGGTCCTAGGGAGCTCAACCTACGAGCAGTACTTC	CASSLFGVLGSSTYEQYF
TRBJ2-7	NA	TRBD2	TRBV11-1	TGTGCCAGCAGCTCCCCGACTAGCGGGGCCTACGAGCAGTACTTC	CASSSPTSGAYEQYF
TRBJ1-1	NA	TRBD1	TRBV19	TGTGCCAGTAGTGACCCAGGGGGCGGGAAGAACACTGAAGCTTTCTTT	CASSDPGGGKNTEAFF
TRBJ1-1	NA	NA	TRBV5-1	TGCGCCAGCAGCTTGGTACCCTCGGGGTTTCACACTGAAGCTTTCTTT	CASSLVPSGFHTEAFF
TRBJ2-7	once	NA	TRBV24-1	TGTGCCACCAGTGATTACGTCCGGGACGAGCAGTACTTC	CATSDYVRDEQYF
TRBJ2-1	once	TRBD2	TRBV6-6	TGTGCCAGCAGTCCGCCCTATCCAACGGGACTAGCGGGAAATGAGCAGTTCTTC	CASSPPYPTGLAGNEQFF
TRBJ1-1	few	NA	TRBV6-1	TGTGCCAGCAGTGACGGGGGGAACACTGAAGCTTTCTTT	CASSDGGNTEAFF
TRBJ2-1	NA	TRBD2	TRBV10-1	TGCGCCAGCACCCCCTTATGGATAGCGGGAGGACGTAATGAGCAGTTCTTC	CASTPLWIAGGRNEQFF
TRBJ2-7	NA	TRBD2	TRBV5-1	TGCGCCAGCAGCTTGCCAGCGGGAGGGACTAGCTCCTACGAGCAGTACTTC	CASSLPAGGTSSYEQYF
TRBJ1-5	NA	TRBD1	TRBV9	TGTGCCAGCAGCGTAGATGACAGGGGAGGTCAGCCCCAGCATTTT	CASSVDDRGGQPQHF
TRBJ2-1	NA	TRBD1	TRBV6-2/TRBV6-3	TGTGCCAGCAGTTCCATTGACAGGGTGACTAACAATGAGCAGTTCTTC	CASSSIDRVTNNEQFF
TRBJ2-1	NA	TRBD2	TRBV27	TGTGCCAGCAGTGGTTTTGGGAGGGCCGGTGTAGATGAGCAGTTCTTC	CASSGFGRAGVDEQFF
TRBJ2-2	few	TRBD2	TRBV2	TGTGCCACCCTAGCGGGAACGAACACCGGGGAGCTGTTTTTT	CATLAGTNTGELFF
TRBJ2-3	once	TRBD2	TRBV9	TGTGCCAGCAGCGTAGAAAGCGGGAGGGCAGATACGCAGTATTTT	CASSVESGRADTQYF
TRBJ1-3	NA	TRBD1	TRBV19	TGTGCCAGTAGTACCCTACAGGGGGCTGGAAACACCATATATTTT	CASSTLQGAGNTIYF
TRBJ2-2	NA	TRBD1	TRBV5-1	TGCGCCAGCAGCCTAGGGACAGGGTCTCCCGGGGAGCTGTTTTTT	CASSLGTGSPGELFF
TRBJ1-1	NA	NA	TRBV29-1	TGCAGCGTTGAAGGCCCTATGAACACTGAAGCTTTCTTT	CSVEGPMNTEAFF
TRBJ2-3	NA	NA	TRBV2	TGTGCCAGCAGTGAACCTCAGTCCACAGATACGCAGTATTTT	CASSEPQSTDTQYF
TRBJ2-5	NA	TRBD1	TRBV4-2	TGTGCCAGCAGCCAAGATGGTCCCCGGACAGGGCAAGAGACCCAGTACTTC	CASSQDGPRTGQETQYF
TRBJ2-7	few	TRBD2	TRBV3-1/TRBV3-2	TGTGCCAGCAGCGCCGGGACTAGCGGCTACGAGCAGTACTTC	CASSAGTSGYEQYF
TRBJ2-1	NA	NA	TRBV9	TGTGCCAGCAGCGTAGCTACGGCAGGGGGGTACAATGAGCAGTTCTTC	CASSVATAGGYNEQFF
TRBJ2-7	NA	TRBD1	TRBV2	TGTGCCAGCAGTTGGGACAGGCACGAGCAGTACTTC	CASSWDRHEQYF
TRBJ2-1	NA	NA	TRBV7-9	TGTGCCAGCAGTTTGGGCCCGGGTAGCGCCTACAATGAGCAGTTCTTC	CASSLGPGSAYNEQFF
TRBJ2-1	NA	TRBD1	TRBV6-2/TRBV6-3	TGTGCCAGCAGTCTCGAGGGACAGCCTTACAATGAGCAGTTCTTC	CASSLEGQPYNEQFF
TRBJ2-5	NA	NA	TRBV6-5	TGTGCCAGCAGTTCTTTGAGGGCTCAAGAGACCCAGTACTTC	CASSSLRAQETQYF
TRBJ1-2	NA	NA	TRBV7-2	TGTGCCAGCAGCTTATCCGGGGGGTGGGACTATGGCTACACCTTC	CASSLSGGWDYGYTF
TRBJ1-6	NA	NA	TRBV3-1/TRBV3-2	TGTGCCAGCAGCGAGGCGGGTGGCCAGTTGTTCCCCCTCCACTTT	CASSEAGGQLFPLHF
TRBJ1-5	NA	NA	TRBV5-6	TGTGCCAGCAGCTTGGGTGGAGGGTATAGCAATCAGCCCCAGCATTTT	CASSLGGGYSNQPQHF
TRBJ1-5	NA	TRBD1	TRBV7-9	TGTGCCAGCAGCTTCTTCGGATGGGGGGACAGAGAAAATCAGCCCCAGCATTTT	CASSFFGWGDRENQPQHF
TRBJ1-4	NA	TRBD1	TRBV14	TGTGCCAGCAGCCAAGCCGTCGGGACAGGGGGCGAAAAACTGTTTTTT	CASSQAVGTGGEKLFF
TRBJ2-1	NA	NA	TRBV9	TGTGCCAGCAGCTTTCGGGGGAGCTCCTACAATGAGCAGTTCTTC	CASSFRGSSYNEQFF